One and the same sample provided the 19 T cell receptor beta chains below, sequenced in a study of identifying expanded T cells in peripheral blood. Produced via immunoSEQ multiplex PCR; TCRdb's table is partial and in-frame only. This table has 130,000 or so clones, over 65% appearing once. The sequencing sample was made of blood. The origin of the receptors is a person between 18 and 75 years old in good health.

The J gene is TRBJ1-1, the V gene TRBV9; 7 nucleotides align to TRBD1. This CDR3 comprises 15 residues. Germline values: CDR1 SGDLS, CDR2 YYNGEE. After removal of 3 bases from V and 1 base from J, the junction contained 6 bases not matched to a gene. The CDR3 DNA reads as TGTGCCAGCAGCGCTACACAGGGGAAGAACACTGAAGCTTTCTTT. Amino acid sequence: CASSATQGKNTEAFF.

The chain recombines TRBV6-1 with TRBJ2-5, with TRBD2 matching over 9 bases. Germline CDR1 is MNHNS and CDR2 is SASEGT. V shed 6 bases and J 5 bases; nucleotides not matched to a gene: 1. CDR3 length: 12 residues. CDR3 in DNA: TGTGCCAGCAGGAGCGGGGGGGAGACCCAGTACTTC. The encoded protein is CASRSGGETQYF.

CDR3 DNA: TGTGCCAGCAGCCATATTGAGAATACAGATACGCAGTATTTT. Its protein is CASSHIENTDTQYF. The chain recombines TRBV5-4 with TRBJ2-3; D uncertain. Between the trimmed V and J ends, which lost 4 bases and 3 bases, there was a span of 12 bases. The CDR3 runs 14 residues. Germline values: CDR1 SGHNT, CDR2 YYREEE (reference sequence).

This clone was seen a handful of times. V and J are TRBV29-1 and TRBJ1-1, with a weak D call TRBD1 (5 bases). This CDR3 region has 17 residues. Germline V gives CDR1 SQVTM, CDR2 ANQGSEA. Trimming left V 6 bases short and J 2 bases short, with 25 bases between. CDR3 DNA sequence: TGCAGCGTGAAACGAAGTGGGGCAGGGAGGGGTAACACTGAAGCTTTCTTT. It is translated as CSVKRSGAGRGNTEAFF. The full variable domain, in which reference TRBV29-1 and TRBJ1-1 provide the parts outside the CDR3, is SAVISQKPSRDICQRGTSLTIQCQVDSQVTMMFWYRQQPGQSLTLIATANQGSEATYESGFVIDKFPISRPNLTFSTLTVSNMSPEDSSIYLCSVKRSGAGRGNTEAFFGQGTRLTVV.

V and J are TRBV11-2 and TRBJ2-1; D ambiguous. Germline V gene data show CDR1 as SGHAT and CDR2 as FQNNGV. The V end lost 5 bases, the J end lost 5 bases, and 10 bases lay between the germline ends. CDR3 size: 13 residues. The CDR3 nucleotides are TGTGCCAGCAGCCGCTCGGGCCACAATGAGCAGTTCTTC. Protein product: CASSRSGHNEQFF. Variable domain in full (rest from reference TRBV11-2 and TRBJ2-1): EAGVAQSPRYKIIEKRQSVAFWCNPISGHATLYWYQQILGQGPKLLIQFQNNGVVDDSQLPKDRFSAERLKGVDSTLKIQPAKLEDSAVYLCASSRSGHNEQFFGPGTRLTVL.

This rearrangement joins TRBV7-9 to TRBJ1-2, with D tentatively TRBD1 (6 bases). The V end lost 5 bases, the J end lost 5 bases, and 18 bases lay between the germline ends. Germline CDR1 is SEHNR and CDR2 is FQNEAQ (reference sequence). The CDR3 runs to 15 residues. In DNA, the CDR3 is TGTGCCAGCAGCATAGAACAGGGATTAAGTTATGGCTACACCTTC. It codes for CASSIEQGLSYGYTF.

The V call is TRBV10-1, the J call TRBJ1-1; TRBD1 might be the D (6 bases). Trimming stripped 8 bases from V and 7 bases from J, with 14 bases between. Looked up from germline, CDR1 is WNHNN and CDR2 is SYGVQD (reference sequence). This CDR3 comprises 12 residues. CDR3 coding DNA: TGCGCCAGCGGGAGGGGGTACGGTGAAGCTTTCTTT. Residues: CASGRGYGEAFF.

The CDR3 loop is CASSPDQGRNVLTF. DNA for the CDR3: TGTGCCAGCAGCCCCGACCAGGGAAGGAACGTCCTGACTTTC. The gene calls are TRBV7-2 and TRBJ2-6; a possible D gene is TRBD1 (5 bases). The CDR3 runs to 14 residues. The ends were cut back, 5 bases at V and 10 bases at J, with 15 bases in the middle. Germline V lookup: CDR1 SGHTA, CDR2 FQGNSA.

This clone was observed a single time. V and J are TRBV18 and TRBJ2-7; D is perhaps TRBD2 (7 bases). The CDR3 runs 14 residues. Germline loops: CDR1 KGHSH, CDR2 LQKENI. V lost 3 bases, J lost 2 bases, and 11 bases lay in between. In DNA, the CDR3 is TGTGCCAGCTCACCGCTGGGGGGGCCCTACGAGCAGTACTTC. This encodes CASSPLGGPYEQYF.

The chain recombines TRBV15 with TRBJ2-7, with a weak D call TRBD1 (6 bases). Trimming removed 0 bases at V and 0 bases at J, with 9 bases between. This CDR3 region has 15 residues. Germline V CDR1 and CDR2: LNHNV, YYDKDF (reference sequence). The CDR3 nucleotides read TGTGCCACCAGCAGAGATAGGGGGAGCTCCTACGAGCAGTACTTC. Its protein is CATSRDRGSSYEQYF.

The rearrangement uses TRBV6-6 and TRBJ1-2; 7 positions agree with TRBD1. This CDR3 has 14 amino acids. V lost 0 bases and J lost 11; bases outside the gene matches: 9. Germline values: CDR1 MNHNY, CDR2 SVGAGI (reference sequence). CDR3 bases: TGTGCCAGCAGTTACTCGAGACAGGGAAAAGGGTACACCTTC. Protein product: CASSYSRQGKGYTF.

The chain employs TRBV4-3 and TRBJ1-6; D is unclear. Germline V CDR1 and CDR2: LGHNA, YSLEER. The CDR3 extends over 19 amino acids. Trimming left V 0 bases short and J 0 bases short, with 15 bases between. In nucleotides, the CDR3 is TGCGCCAGCAGCCAAGAGGGAACCGGTCCGGCCTCCTATAATTCACCCCTCCACTTT. Translated: CASSQEGTGPASYNSPLHF.

This sequence joins TRBV9 and TRBJ2-1; D perhaps matches TRBD1 (6 bases). The CDR3 has 16 amino acids. CDR1 SGDLS and CDR2 YYNGEE come from the germline V gene. Between the trimmed V and J ends, which lost 0 bases and 0 bases, there was a span of 10 bases. CDR3 bases: TGTGCCAGCAGCGTAGATGGGGGCCGCTCCTACAATGAGCAGTTCTTC. Protein sequence: CASSVDGGRSYNEQFF.

The chain is built from TRBV11-3 and TRBJ2-1; TRBD1 aligns across 9 bases. The germline V gene encodes CDR1 SGHNT and CDR2 YENEEA. With V trimmed by 5 bases and J by 7 bases, 9 bases remained unmatched. CDR3 length: 15 residues. The CDR3 is CASSVTGGLWNEQFF. CDR3 coding DNA: TGTGCCAGCAGCGTAACAGGGGGCCTTTGGAATGAGCAGTTCTTC.

J is TRBJ1-2 and V is TRBV5-1; unclear D gene. This CDR3 is built from 13 residues. Germline lookup yields CDR1 SGHRS and CDR2 YFSETQ. V was shortened by 7 bases and J by 4 bases, with 14 bases between the two germline ends. Here the CDR3 reads CASASEVFYGYTF. The CDR3 coding sequence is TGCGCCAGCGCTAGTGAGGTCTTCTATGGCTACACCTTC.

The chain combines TRBV4-2 with TRBJ2-2, with no clear D. V was clipped by 0 bases and J by 2 bases, with 10 bases between them. CDR1 and CDR2 from the germline V gene are LGHNA and YNFKEQ. The CDR3 loop spans 16 amino acids. For the CDR3, the DNA is TGTGCCAGCAGCCAAGAGGTTGCGACCAACACCGGGGAGCTGTTTTTT. It encodes CASSQEVATNTGELFF.

J is TRBJ1-5 and V is TRBV27, with D maybe TRBD1 (5 bases). Germline V gene lookup returns CDR1 MNHEY and CDR2 SMNVEV (reference sequence). The V end was cut by 5 bases, the J end by 4 bases, with 21 bases between. The CDR3 is made up of 17 amino acids. CDR3 DNA sequence: TGTGCCAGCAGTCCCCTCGAACACGGGGCCCAAAATCAGCCCCAGCATTTT. Translation gives CASSPLEHGAQNQPQHF.

The CDR3 reads CASSSLLLSSGNTIYF. DNA for the CDR3: TGTGCCAGCTCATCACTTCTGCTGAGCTCTGGAAACACCATATATTTT. V and J are TRBV18 and TRBJ1-3; D unclear. V was cut by 5 bases and J by 0 bases, with 14 bases left in between. This CDR3 has 16 residues. CDR1 and CDR2 (germline): KGHSH, LQKENI.

V and J are TRBV27 and TRBJ1-2; possibly TRBD1 for D (6 bases). The germline V gene encodes CDR1 MNHEY and CDR2 SMNVEV (reference sequence). The CDR3 consists of 15 residues. Trimming removed 6 bases from V and 4 bases from J, with 18 bases in between. The CDR3 protein is CASSRDTQGSYGYTF. Written as DNA, the CDR3 is TGTGCCAGCAGCCGAGATACCCAGGGGAGCTATGGCTACACCTTC.